This T cell receptor (beta chain) was captured by sequencing in a study of T cell responses to AZD1222 COVID-19 vaccine. Trimming removed 1 base from V and 2 bases from J, with 11 bases in between. CDR1 is SNHLY, CDR2 FYNNEI, per germline. CDR3 length equals 15 residues. Some clones are missing from TCRdb's copy, which holds only in-frame ones; the method was immunoSEQ multiplex PCR. The sample gives about 68,000 clones, about 80% of which show up once; about 12% is in the top ten. The material was peripheral blood, obtained on day 0 of AZD1222 vaccination. This rearrangement joins TRBV2 to TRBJ1-2; D unclear. The clonotype was recovered from an adult in good health. The CDR3 nucleotides read TGTGCCAGCAGTGAAGATCCGGCAGGCAACTATGGCTACACCTTC. It translates to CASSEDPAGNYGYTF.